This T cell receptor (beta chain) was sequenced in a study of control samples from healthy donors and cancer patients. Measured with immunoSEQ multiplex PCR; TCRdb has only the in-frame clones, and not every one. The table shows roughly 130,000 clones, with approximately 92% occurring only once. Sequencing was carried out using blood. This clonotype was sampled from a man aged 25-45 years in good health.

CDR3 in DNA: TGTGCCAGCAGTTATGAGGACTATGGCTACACCTTC. It translates to CASSYEDYGYTF. The chain couples TRBV6-2 or TRBV6-3 to TRBJ1-2; no firm D call. Germline V gives CDR1 MNHEY, CDR2 SVGEGT. The CDR3 extends over 12 amino acids. V was shortened by 3 bases and J by 3 bases, with 5 bases between the two germline ends.